These T cell receptor beta chains were read from a single sample in a study of technical replicates of blood from several donors. Assay: immunoSEQ multiplex PCR; the TCRdb copy retains only in-frame clones and omits some. Found here are roughly 81,000 clones, approximately 97% of them singletons; the top ten hold approximately 0.2%. Sequenced: T cells isolated from PBMCs. The source is a human donor in good health. Each CDR3 is given with its conserved first and last residue.

cdr3_length v_call cdr3_aa
17 TRBV7-9 CASGRLAGIPDTNEQFF
12 TRBV6-1 CASSEIATAQHF
16 TRBV19 CASSMSGQQLLYGYTF
14 TRBV7-9 CASSETGIQETQYF
21 TRBV6-1 CASSETALGLIGGLAKNIQYF
11 TRBV13 CASRAYNEQFF
15 TRBV28 CASRPSGSVSDTQYF
17 TRBV5-1 CASSLAGGQKNTDTQYF
13 TRBV4-1 CASSRISGNTIYF
14 TRBV11-2 CASSFGGRGNEQFF
14 TRBV18 CASSRNPEPYEQYF
17 TRBV5-1 CASSFRLAGGPGDTQYF
15 TRBV5-1 CASSLVPEPTYEQYF
16 TRBV19 CASSMGGGLPSYEQYF